A single sample is the source of the 20 T cell receptor beta chains below, sequenced in a study of blood T cell repertoires in COVID-19. The protocol was immunoSEQ multiplex PCR, while the TCRdb copy is restricted to in-frame clones and leaves out a portion. The sample shows about 150,000 clones, 70% to 90% of them seen only once. The specimen was peripheral blood. Every receptor here comes from a woman in her sixties with COVID-19, enrolled during active disease.

The CDR3 nucleotides are TGTGCCAGCAGCTCAGGCCCGACGGTCTATGGCTACACCTTC. Translated: CASSSGPTVYGYTF. The rearrangement links TRBV7-3 to TRBJ1-2; unclear D gene. The CDR3 covers 14 residues. The germline V and J ends were trimmed by 4 bases and 4 bases, with 13 bases remaining between them. CDR1 is SGHTA, CDR2 FQGTGA, per germline.

For this clone: Additional DNA sequences in this sample encode the identical CDR3. V gene TRBV30 combines with J gene TRBJ1-4, with 10 bases aligning to TRBD1. The V gene's germline CDR1 is GTSNPN and CDR2 SVGIG (reference sequence). V trimming: 3 bases; J trimming: 5 bases; junction bases outside the gene matches: 6. This CDR3 comprises 15 residues. The CDR3 here is CAWRGKGQGNEKLFF. Written as DNA, the CDR3 is TGTGCCTGGAGGGGGAAGGGACAGGGGAATGAAAAACTGTTTTTT.

V and J are TRBV4-2 and TRBJ1-1; 7 bases line up with TRBD1. Germline values: CDR1 LGHNA, CDR2 YNFKEQ. The CDR3 has 14 residues. V shed 4 bases, J shed 3 bases, and the junction held 5 bases outside the gene matches. The CDR3 sequence: CASSLRDSHTEAFF. CDR3 bases: TGTGCCAGCAGCCTGAGGGACAGCCACACTGAAGCTTTCTTT.

The chain has TRBV7-8 and TRBJ2-7, with TRBD2 identical over 7 bases. Germline CDR1 and CDR2: SGHVS and FQNEAQ. The trim removed 4 bases at V and 2 bases at J, leaving 5 bases unmatched. CDR3 length: 14 residues. In DNA form, the CDR3 reads TGTGCCAGCAGCTCAGACGGGAGGCCCTACGAGCAGTACTTC. Translating it yields CASSSDGRPYEQYF.

V usage is TRBV11-3 and J usage is TRBJ2-2; TRBD2 matches 11 bases. V lost 3 bases and J lost 1; bases outside the gene matches: 13. Germline CDR1 is SGHNT and CDR2 is YENEEA. CDR3 size: 20 residues. The CDR3 nucleotides read TGTGCCAGCAGCTTCGTTGAGGCTAGCGGGAGGCCGGGGAACACCGGGGAGCTGTTTTTT. Translation: CASSFVEASGRPGNTGELFF.

The chain couples TRBV13 to TRBJ1-1; no clear D gene. Trimming cost V 4 bases and J 8 bases, with 11 bases left between them. The germline V gene has CDR1 PRHDT and CDR2 FYEKMQ (reference sequence). The CDR3 runs to 12 residues. CDR3 sequence reads: CASSSRRFEAFF. CDR3 coding DNA: TGTGCCAGCAGCTCAAGGCGGTTCGAAGCTTTCTTT.

This clone was counted a single time. The genes are TRBV4-1 and TRBJ1-4, with unresolved D. There are 15 residues in the CDR3. V shed 0 bases and J shed 3 bases, with 8 bases lying between them. The germline V gene has CDR1 MGHRA and CDR2 YSYEKL. The CDR3 DNA reads as TGCGCCAGCAGCCAAGACCGGTCGTCTAATGAAAAACTGTTTTTT. The encoded protein is CASSQDRSSNEKLFF.

V gene TRBV24-1 combines with J gene TRBJ2-2; D call uncertain. CDR3 size: 12 residues. Per the germline V gene, CDR1 is KGHDR and CDR2 is SFDVKD. The ends were cut back, 8 bases at V and 3 bases at J, with 6 bases in the middle. CDR3 sequence: CATKGDTGELFF. CDR3 nucleotide sequence: TGTGCCACCAAAGGAGACACCGGGGAGCTGTTTTTT.

The chain is built from TRBV12-3 or TRBV12-4 and TRBJ2-7; no definite D call. Trimming removed 5 bases at V and 2 bases at J, with 7 bases between. The CDR3 is 12 amino acids. As DNA, the CDR3 is TGTGCCAGCAGTCCCCAAACCTACGAGCAGTACTTC. Protein: CASSPQTYEQYF.

The J gene is TRBJ1-4, the V gene TRBV9, with D possibly being TRBD1 (6 bases). Germline V gives CDR1 SGDLS, CDR2 YYNGEE. Trimming took 1 base from V and 5 from J, leaving 21 bases between them. This CDR3 contains 18 residues. In nucleotides, the CDR3 is TGTGCCAGCAGCGTAAACCCGAACCAACAGGGTCGGAATGAAAAACTGTTTTTT. This gives the protein CASSVNPNQQGRNEKLFF.

This rearrangement joins TRBV2 to TRBJ1-5, with TRBD1 identical over 10 bases. Germline V gene lookup returns CDR1 SNHLY and CDR2 FYNNEI. The trim removed 5 bases at V and 6 bases at J, leaving 7 bases unmatched. This CDR3 is 15 amino acids long. CDR3 amino acids: CASSHGQGVRQPQHF. The CDR3 DNA follows: TGTGCCAGCAGTCATGGACAGGGGGTCCGTCAGCCCCAGCATTTT.

This chain joins TRBV7-8 and TRBJ2-1, with TRBD1 as a possible D gene (6 bases). V was cut by 7 bases and J by 0 bases, with 16 bases left in between. This CDR3 contains 16 residues. CDR1 and CDR2 from the germline V gene are SGHVS and FQNEAQ. The CDR3, as DNA: TGTGCCAGCATCAGCGCCAGACAGGCCTCCTACAATGAGCAGTTCTTC. Its translation: CASISARQASYNEQFF.

The chain joins TRBV19 to TRBJ1-1; 8 bases align to TRBD1. CDR3 length: 15 amino acids. Germline V gene sequence: CDR1 LNHDA, CDR2 SQIVND (reference sequence). V was clipped by 4 bases and J by 2 bases; unmatched bases: 6. The CDR3 DNA sequence: TGTGCCAGTAGTACCCCCGGGACAGGCAACACTGAAGCTTTCTTT. As protein: CASSTPGTGNTEAFF.

V is TRBV7-9 and J is TRBJ1-1, with D perhaps TRBD1 (5 bases). The CDR3 runs to 16 residues. V was trimmed by 7 bases and J by 0 bases, leaving 18 bases between them. Germline CDR1 SEHNR, CDR2 FQNEAQ (reference sequence). In nucleotides, the CDR3 is TGTGCCAGCACCTGGGGCCGAGCTCTAATGAACACTGAAGCTTTCTTT. Translation gives CASTWGRALMNTEAFF.

The CDR3, as DNA: TGTGCCAGCAGCTCCGAACCACTAGCGGGAGGGACCAATGAGCAGTTCTTC. Its translation is CASSSEPLAGGTNEQFF. The chain carries TRBV7-9 and TRBJ2-1; 13 positions match TRBD2. The trim removed 4 bases at V and 6 bases at J, leaving 9 bases unmatched. Germline lookup yields CDR1 SEHNR and CDR2 FQNEAQ (reference sequence). The CDR3 covers 17 residues.

The chain uses TRBV12-3 or TRBV12-4 and TRBJ1-5; D perhaps matches TRBD1 (5 bases). This CDR3 comprises 12 residues. Trimming took off 4 bases at V and 9 bases at J, with 10 bases between the two ends. In DNA, the CDR3 is TGTGCCAGCAGTTCCCAGGGAATGCCCCAGCATTTT. Translation: CASSSQGMPQHF.

This chain uses TRBV9 with TRBJ2-3; D gene uncertain. CDR1 is SGDLS, CDR2 YYNGEE, per germline. CDR3 length equals 15 residues. Trimming removed 0 bases at V and 4 bases at J, with 12 bases between. The CDR3 sequence is CASSVVAWSSDTQYF. The CDR3 DNA reads as TGTGCCAGCAGCGTAGTAGCTTGGAGTTCAGATACGCAGTATTTT.

The chain links TRBV24-1 to TRBJ1-5; 9 bases agree with TRBD1. Per germline, CDR1 KGHDR and CDR2 SFDVKD. Trimming removed 5 bases from V and 7 bases from J; junction bases left unmatched: 5. The CDR3 spans 14 residues. CDR3 amino acids: CATSGTGVIQPQHF. DNA for the CDR3: TGTGCCACCAGTGGGACAGGGGTGATCCAGCCCCAGCATTTT.

V usage is TRBV12-3 or TRBV12-4 and J usage is TRBJ1-2; D gene uncertain. The CDR3 totals 12 residues. V lost 4 bases and J 7 bases, leaving 10 bases between the germline ends. CDR3 sequence reads: CASSSDFGGYTF. CDR3 in DNA: TGTGCCAGCAGTTCCGATTTCGGTGGCTACACCTTC.

The V gene is TRBV15, the J gene TRBJ2-6; TRBD1 is a possible D gene (5 bases). The CDR3 runs 16 residues. Trimming took 3 bases from V and 3 from J, leaving 12 bases between them. CDR1 LNHNV and CDR2 YYDKDF come from the germline V gene (reference sequence). The CDR3 is CATSRSGFGGANVLTF. In nucleotides, the CDR3 is TGTGCCACCAGCAGGTCAGGGTTCGGTGGGGCCAACGTCCTGACTTTC.